The next 30 T cell receptor beta chains were all read from a single sample in a study of blood T cell repertoires in COVID-19. This table comes from immunoSEQ multiplex PCR, and its TCRdb copy is limited to in-frame clones, with some not included. The sample records more than 55,000 clones, 80% to 85% being singletons. Sequencing input: peripheral blood. These TCRs come from an elderly woman with acute or convalescent COVID-19.

In its sample, this clone was seen a few times. This chain uses TRBV19 with TRBJ1-5; D is possibly TRBD1 (5 bases). This CDR3 comprises 12 residues. The germline gives CDR1 LNHDA, CDR2 SQIVND (reference sequence). V lost 11 bases and J 6 bases, leaving 14 bases between the germline ends. The CDR3, as DNA: TGTGCCGCGGGGAGGGGTAGTCAGCCCCAGCATTTT. Translated, it gives CAAGRGSQPQHF.

The gene calls are TRBV20-1 and TRBJ2-2; D possibly corresponds to TRBD1 (5 bases). Trimming removed 3 bases from V and 6 bases from J, with 14 bases in between. This CDR3 contains 14 residues. Germline V gene lookup returns CDR1 DFQATT and CDR2 SNEGSKA (reference sequence). The CDR3: CSASTDVGPGELFF. DNA for the CDR3: TGCAGTGCTAGTACGGACGTGGGGCCCGGGGAGCTGTTTTTT.

This clone was counted between two and nine times. The rearrangement joins TRBV6-2 or TRBV6-3 to TRBJ1-5; no reliable D call. V lost 0 bases to trimming and J lost 6 bases, with 9 bases between them. The germline gives CDR1 MNHEY, CDR2 SVGEGT. There are 14 residues in the CDR3. The CDR3 coding sequence is TGTGCCAGCAGTTACTCGATATCGAGTCAGCCCCAGCATTTT. This gives the protein CASSYSISSQPQHF.

The chain uses TRBV18 and TRBJ1-5; D is possibly TRBD1 (6 bases). V was trimmed by 3 bases and J by 1 base, leaving 10 bases between them. The CDR3 length is 15 residues. The germline CDR1 and CDR2 sequences are KGHSH and LQKENI. CDR3 loop: CASSPLGQSNQPQHF. CDR3 DNA: TGTGCCAGCTCACCGTTAGGACAGAGCAATCAGCCCCAGCATTTT.

This chain joins TRBV11-2 and TRBJ2-1; 7 nucleotides line up with TRBD2. The CDR3 consists of 17 residues. J gave up 0 bases and V 4 bases, and 9 bases lay outside the gene matches. Germline CDR1 reads SGHAT; CDR2 reads FQNNGV. CDR3 sequence: CASSWGGDTTSYNEQFF. The DNA for the CDR3 is TGTGCCAGCAGCTGGGGGGGGGATACCACCTCCTACAATGAGCAGTTCTTC.

This chain uses TRBV5-1 with TRBJ2-1; 9 positions match TRBD2. This CDR3 contains 16 residues. V lost 0 bases and J lost 10; bases outside the gene matches: 11. Looked up from germline, CDR1 is SGHRS and CDR2 is YFSETQ. CDR3 sequence (DNA): TGCGCCAGCAGCTTGGGTGGCGGGGGGGCCGGGCTGGAGCAGTTCTTC. This sequence encodes CASSLGGGGAGLEQFF.

V is TRBV14 and J is TRBJ2-2, with unresolved D. CDR1 is SGHDN and CDR2 is FVKESK in the germline V gene. The V end was cut by 4 bases, the J end by 6 bases, with 18 bases between. The CDR3 consists of 16 residues. CDR3 in DNA: TGTGCCAGCAGCCCGTTCGGTAGCCGAAGTGCCGGGGAGCTGTTTTTT. The encoded protein is CASSPFGSRSAGELFF.

The CDR3 sequence: CASRLPGGANQPQHF. In DNA form, the CDR3 reads TGTGCCAGCAGGCTCCCTGGGGGGGCAAATCAGCCCCAGCATTTT. This chain uses TRBV2 with TRBJ1-5, with TRBD1 as a possible D gene (6 bases). Germline assignment: CDR1 SNHLY and CDR2 FYNNEI. This CDR3 is built from 15 residues. Trimming cost V 6 bases and J 4 bases, with 16 bases left between them.

The chain joins TRBV5-1 to TRBJ2-3, with 8 bases aligning to TRBD2. CDR3 length: 14 amino acids. Per the germline V gene, CDR1 is SGHRS and CDR2 is YFSETQ. After removal of 3 bases from V and 4 bases from J, the junction contained 4 bases not matched to a gene. CDR3 loop: CASSSGLVADTQYF. The CDR3 region has the DNA TGCGCCAGCAGCTCGGGACTAGTAGCAGATACGCAGTATTTT. The variable domain in full, completed from reference TRBV5-1 and TRBJ2-3, reads KAGVTQTPRYLIKTRGQQVTLSCSPISGHRSVSWYQQTPGQGLQFLFEYFSETQRNKGNFPGRFSGRQFSNSRSEMNVSTLELGDSALYLCASSSGLVADTQYFGPGTRLTVL.

The chain is built from TRBV2 and TRBJ1-5, with no clear D. CDR3 length: 11 residues. Germline CDR1 is SNHLY and CDR2 is FYNNEI. With 6 bases removed from V and 7 bases from J, the gap between germline ends came to 7 bases. The CDR3, as DNA: TGTGCCAGCAGGGAGACCCAGCCCCAGCATTTT. As protein: CASRETQPQHF.

This chain joins TRBV4-2 and TRBJ1-2; 7 nucleotides agree with TRBD1. The CDR3 runs 16 residues. The ends lost 0 bases at V and 4 bases at J; junction bases unmatched: 8. Germline V CDR1 and CDR2: LGHNA, YNFKEQ. The CDR3 here is CASSQDRDRDFYGYTF. The CDR3 region has the DNA TGTGCCAGCAGCCAAGATCGGGACAGAGACTTCTATGGCTACACCTTC.

Here the CDR3 reads CASSDAGGRNTQYF. For the CDR3, the DNA is TGTGCCAGCAGTGATGCGGGGGGGAGAAATACGCAGTATTTT. The chain is built from TRBV6-1 and TRBJ2-3; TRBD2 matches at 9 bases. Germline V lookup: CDR1 MNHNS, CDR2 SASEGT. Trimming cost V 3 bases and J 7 bases; bases outside gene matches: 5. This CDR3 comprises 14 residues.

The chain joins TRBV7-2 to TRBJ1-1, with D possibly TRBD1 on 6 matching bases. Germline lookup yields CDR1 SGHTA and CDR2 FQGNSA. Trimming removed 5 bases from V and 5 bases from J, with 18 bases in between. The CDR3 totals 15 residues. The CDR3, as DNA: TGTGCCAGCAGCCGGGACACCCTGATTGGGACTGAAGCTTTCTTT. The encoded protein is CASSRDTLIGTEAFF.

J is TRBJ2-4 and V is TRBV28; 7 bases agree with TRBD2. The CDR3 is made up of 14 amino acids. CDR1 is MDHEN, CDR2 SYDVKM, per germline. Losses at the gene ends were 9 bases for V and 0 bases for J; bases not matched to a gene: 5. The CDR3 region has the DNA TGTGCCAGTCGTTCGGGGGGAGCCAAAAACATTCAGTACTTC. This gives the protein CASRSGGAKNIQYF.

This chain joins TRBV5-1 and TRBJ2-5, with TRBD1 matching over 9 bases. The ends lost 4 bases at V and 1 base at J; junction bases unmatched: 8. This CDR3 is 16 amino acids long. Germline V lookup: CDR1 SGHRS, CDR2 YFSETQ. The CDR3 bases are TGCGCCAGCAGCGACGGACAGGGGAGAGGCCAAGAGACCCAGTACTTC. This sequence encodes CASSDGQGRGQETQYF.

The chain links TRBV18 to TRBJ1-1; D may be TRBD1 (5 bases). The CDR3 is 13 amino acids. Germline V gene data show CDR1 as KGHSH and CDR2 as LQKENI. Trimming removed 2 bases from V and 5 bases from J, with 9 bases in between. CDR3 in amino acids: CASSPIQGTEAFF. The CDR3, as DNA: TGTGCCAGCTCACCAATCCAGGGTACTGAAGCTTTCTTT.

CDR3 sequence: CASSYSSASGGNEQFF. The CDR3 DNA is TGTGCCAGCAGTTACTCGTCGGCTAGCGGAGGTAATGAGCAGTTCTTC. The V gene is TRBV6-5, the J gene TRBJ2-1, with 7 positions matching TRBD2. The CDR3 consists of 16 residues. Germline loops: CDR1 MNHEY, CDR2 SVGAGI. The V segment lost 0 bases and the J segment 7 bases; nucleotides outside the gene matches: 9.

The chain combines TRBV29-1 with TRBJ2-2, with 7 bases lining up with TRBD2. CDR1 is SQVTM, CDR2 ANQGSEA, per germline. The CDR3 consists of 12 residues. With V trimmed by 6 bases and J by 4 bases, 2 bases remained unmatched. DNA of the CDR3: TGCAGCGTGGCTAGCGGCACCGGGGAGCTGTTTTTT. It codes for CSVASGTGELFF.

This clone showed up just a few times. This chain links TRBV27 with TRBJ1-6, with TRBD1 identical over 7 bases. This CDR3 has 15 amino acids. Germline CDR1 MNHEY, CDR2 SMNVEV (reference sequence). V lost 4 bases to trimming and J lost 9 bases; unmatched junction nucleotides: 9. The CDR3: CASSWKTGRGSPLHF. CDR3 coding DNA: TGTGCCAGCAGTTGGAAGACAGGGAGAGGTTCACCCCTCCACTTT.

The rearrangement links TRBV7-2 to TRBJ1-1, with 8 bases matching TRBD1. The CDR3 sequence is 15 residues long. With 3 bases clipped from V and 5 bases from J, the junction kept 8 bases outside the gene matches. Germline CDR1 reads SGHTA; CDR2 reads FQGNSA. CDR3 bases: TGTGCCAGCAGCTTCCCAGGGGGCGTTGGAACTGAAGCTTTCTTT. It specifies CASSFPGGVGTEAFF.

This clone has only a few counts. This chain connects TRBV5-1 to TRBJ2-7; 9 positions agree with TRBD1. The CDR3 extends over 14 amino acids. Germline lookup yields CDR1 SGHRS and CDR2 YFSETQ. V shed 3 bases and J 1 base; nucleotides not matched to a gene: 2. The DNA of the CDR3 is TGCGCCAGCAGCTCCGGGACAGGGTCCTACGAGCAGTACTTC. Protein sequence: CASSSGTGSYEQYF.

This clone came up a few times. The V call is TRBV2, the J call TRBJ1-5; D gene ambiguous. The CDR3 extends over 16 amino acids. Trimming took 6 bases from V and 0 from J, leaving 15 bases between them. Germline loops: CDR1 SNHLY, CDR2 FYNNEI. The CDR3 DNA reads TGTGCCAGCAGACGCTCGCTCAGGTATAGCAATCAGCCCCAGCATTTT. This sequence encodes CASRRSLRYSNQPQHF.

The chain links TRBV6-1 to TRBJ2-2; unclear D gene. The CDR3 length is 14 residues. Trimming removed 1 base from V and 1 base from J, with 4 bases in between. Germline assignment: CDR1 MNHNS and CDR2 SASEGT. CDR3 coding DNA: TGTGCCAGCAGTGAAGGGCAGAACACCGGGGAGCTGTTTTTT. This encodes CASSEGQNTGELFF.

The chain employs TRBV29-1 and TRBJ1-1; D not certain. The V gene lost 4 bases and the J gene lost 2 bases, with 8 bases spanning the gap. This CDR3 has 12 amino acids. Germline CDR1 and CDR2: SQVTM and ANQGSEA. CDR3 sequence reads: CSVAGFNTEAFF. CDR3 coding DNA: TGCAGCGTTGCCGGGTTTAACACTGAAGCTTTCTTT.

CDR3 bases: TGTGCCAGTAGTTCCCGGACTGAAAACACTGAAGCTTTCTTT. Protein: CASSSRTENTEAFF. V usage is TRBV19 and J usage is TRBJ1-1; D gene ambiguous. The germline gives CDR1 LNHDA, CDR2 SQIVND (reference sequence). The CDR3 covers 14 residues. V lost 5 bases and J 2 bases, leaving 12 bases between the germline ends.

The chain joins TRBV3-1 (or the pseudogene TRBV3-2) to TRBJ2-4; 11 bases are a match to TRBD2. Per the germline V gene, CDR1 is LGHDT and CDR2 is YNNKEL (reference sequence). With 3 bases clipped from V and 3 bases from J, the junction kept 4 bases outside the gene matches. This CDR3 contains 16 residues. The DNA of the CDR3 is TGTGCCAGCAGCCAGACTAGCGGGGTGAGCAAAAACATTCAGTACTTC. Amino acid sequence: CASSQTSGVSKNIQYF.

The chain employs TRBV6-2 or TRBV6-3 and TRBJ2-7, with D unclear. The CDR3 extends over 11 amino acids. Germline values: CDR1 MNHEY, CDR2 SVGEGT. V was cut by 2 bases and J by 4 bases, with 3 bases left in between. CDR3 nucleotide sequence: TGTGCCAGCAGTTACCGGTACGAGCAGTACTTC. Amino acids: CASSYRYEQYF.

The chain links TRBV5-1 to TRBJ1-1; the D is unclear. The CDR3 is 12 amino acids. CDR1 is SGHRS, CDR2 YFSETQ, per germline. V dropped 4 bases and J dropped 3 bases, with 7 bases sitting between them. CDR3 region: CASSVGDTEAFF. As DNA, the CDR3 is TGCGCCAGCAGCGTTGGAGACACTGAAGCTTTCTTT.

The chain has TRBV19 and TRBJ2-7; D perhaps matches TRBD1 (5 bases). Trimming stripped 5 bases from V and 0 bases from J, with 14 bases between. CDR1 and CDR2 from the germline V gene are LNHDA and SQIVND (reference sequence). This CDR3 comprises 15 residues. This chain's CDR3 is CASSVRQRGSYEQYF. CDR3 in DNA: TGTGCCAGTAGTGTTCGACAGCGCGGCTCCTACGAGCAGTACTTC.

The chain is built from TRBV18 and TRBJ2-7, with D perhaps TRBD1 (6 bases). Between the trimmed V and J ends, which lost 3 bases and 1 base, there was a span of 7 bases. In germline, CDR1 is KGHSH, CDR2 LQKENI. The CDR3 sequence is 13 residues long. This CDR3 is CASSPGQSYEQYF. Written as DNA, the CDR3 is TGTGCCAGCTCACCGGGACAATCCTACGAGCAGTACTTC.